This T cell receptor beta chain was captured by sequencing in a study of human T cells and chemical hapten exposure. Looked up from germline, CDR1 is MNHNS and CDR2 is SASEGT. The V end was cut by 7 bases, the J end by 2 bases, with 9 bases between. The CDR3 runs 12 residues. In the source study's methods: A per-sample median of about 100,000 TCRs was observed, with counts ranging from roughly 23,224 to 700,000. TCRdb itself ran the 5' RACE reads through MiXCR, one entry per CDR3 protein. TCRdb's processing, not the authors', yielded these V and J calls. The repertoire holds about 81,000 distinct CDR3 sequences, with approximately 8% as singletons. Unfractionated whole blood yielded total RNA.

This chain connects TRBV6-1 to TRBJ2-7; D uncertain. The sequence derives from a male donor in good health. CDR3 protein: CASNRRPYEQYF. DNA for the CDR3: TGTGCCAGCAATCGAAGGCCCTACGAGCAGTACTTC.